Listed below are T cell receptor beta chains from one sample, sequenced in a study of Graves' ophthalmopathy and Graves' hyperthyroidism. Using its own MiXCR run on the multiplex PCR reads, TCRdb lists one record per CDR3 protein. This sample carries about 370,000 distinct CDR3 sequences, about a sixth of them seen once, and the ten largest clones take 2.4%. The sample comprised peripheral blood. These receptors all come from an adult woman with stable Graves' hyperthyroidism. CDR3s include the opening cysteine and the closing phenylalanine or tryptophan. A D gene is named only where the DNA matches it firmly. Size tells how often a clone was seen (once, few, many) or the class of an expanded clone, and some rows leave it out.

j_call,d_call,clone_size,v_call,cdr3_aa,cdr3_nt
TRBJ1-1,.,many,TRBV29-1,CSAHSPVSNTEAFF,TGCAGCGCCCACTCTCCAGTTTCGAACACTGAAGCTTTCTTT
TRBJ2-7,.,few,TRBV20-1,CSAQGVQGQSPTEREQYF,TGCAGTGCTCAAGGGGTGCAGGGTCAATCTCCGACGGAGCGCGAGCAGTACTTC
TRBJ2-4,.,many,TRBV24-1,CATSQGGFGIQYF,TGTGCCACCAGCCAAGGGGGGTTTGGCATTCAGTACTTC
TRBJ2-5,.,many,TRBV28,CARLRSGIQETQYF,TGTGCCAGGCTCCGGTCAGGGATCCAAGAGACCCAGTACTTC
TRBJ1-2,.,many,TRBV12-3/TRBV12-4,CASSQTNYGYTF,TGTGCCAGCAGTCAAACTAACTATGGCTACACCTTC
TRBJ1-2,.,many,TRBV20-1,CSASPHGYTF,TGCAGTGCTAGCCCCCATGGCTACACCTTC
TRBJ2-1,.,few,TRBV5-1,CASSLIRGNEQFF,TGCGCCAGCAGCCTCATTAGGGGGAATGAGCAGTTCTTC
TRBJ1-2,TRBD1,many,TRBV19,CASSIQPLAGGYYGYTF,TGTGCCAGTAGTATTCAACCCCTGGCAGGGGGCTACTATGGCTACACCTTC
TRBJ1-2,.,many,TRBV6-2/TRBV6-3,CASSHGDLGGGYTF,TGTGCCAGCAGTCACGGGGACCTAGGTGGTGGCTACACCTTC
TRBJ1-2,.,.,TRBV4-1,CASSQQKAYGYGYTF,TGCGCCAGCAGCCAACAGAAGGCTTACGGTTATGGCTACACCTTC
TRBJ1-1,.,.,TRBV5-1,CASSPGGGLAFF,TGCGCCAGCAGCCCAGGAGGGGGTTTAGCTTTCTTT
TRBJ1-2,.,many,TRBV7-9,CASTLLANYGYTF,TGTGCCAGCACCTTACTAGCTAACTATGGCTACACCTTC
TRBJ2-7,.,many,TRBV28,CASQRGELDYEQYF,TGTGCCAGCCAGCGAGGGGAGTTGGATTACGAGCAGTACTTC
TRBJ2-2,.,many,TRBV14,CASSQALNTGELFF,TGTGCCAGCAGCCAAGCTCTGAACACCGGGGAGCTGTTTTTT
TRBJ2-7,.,many,TRBV27,CASSFTPVRNYEQYF,TGTGCCAGCAGTTTTACCCCGGTACGAAACTACGAGCAGTACTTC
TRBJ2-4,.,many,TRBV28,CASSPDRAKNIQYF,TGTGCCAGCAGTCCAGACCGAGCTAAAAACATTCAGTACTTC
TRBJ1-6,.,many,TRBV2,CASTQRFNSPLHF,TGTGCCAGCACCCAGCGTTTTAATTCACCCCTCCACTTT
TRBJ1-3,TRBD1,many,TRBV29-1,CSAQGGRGAGNTIYF,TGCAGCGCCCAAGGGGGCAGGGGAGCTGGAAACACCATATATTTT
TRBJ2-5,.,many,TRBV10-3,CAISTGLETQYF,TGTGCCATCAGTACAGGGTTGGAGACCCAGTACTTC
TRBJ1-3,TRBD1,.,TRBV12-3/TRBV12-4,CASRAGTGAGNTIYF,TGTGCCAGCAGGGCCGGGACAGGGGCTGGAAACACCATATATTTT
TRBJ2-7,.,many,TRBV14,CASSQRGQPYEQYF,TGTGCCAGCAGCCAACGGGGCCAGCCCTACGAGCAGTACTTC
TRBJ2-7,TRBD1,.,TRBV6-1,CATSGQGATYEQYF,TGTGCCACCTCGGGACAGGGGGCTACCTACGAGCAGTACTTC
TRBJ1-3,.,many,TRBV20-1,CSASFVDNRGNTIYF,TGCAGTGCTAGTTTCGTTGACAACCGTGGAAACACCATATATTTT
TRBJ1-1,.,.,TRBV27,CASIQVGRTEAFF,TGTGCCAGCATCCAAGTGGGGCGAACTGAAGCTTTCTTT
TRBJ2-7,.,many,TRBV20-1,CSVRKGRDRTYEQYF,TGCAGTGTCAGGAAAGGGCGGGATCGGACCTACGAGCAGTACTTC
TRBJ1-1,TRBD1,few,TRBV5-6,CASIPRKTGTEAFF,TGTGCCAGCATCCCTAGGAAGACAGGGACTGAAGCTTTCTTT
TRBJ1-5,TRBD1,many,TRBV6-2/TRBV6-3,CASSYSRTGARDQPQHF,TGTGCCAGCAGTTACTCGAGGACAGGGGCGCGTGATCAGCCCCAGCATTTT
TRBJ2-3,.,few,TRBV6-1,CASGATDTQYF,TGTGCCAGCGGGGCCACAGATACGCAGTATTTT
TRBJ1-6,.,many,TRBV11-2,CASSLPPRASPLHF,TGTGCCAGCAGCCTCCCCCCCAGGGCTTCACCCCTCCACTTT
TRBJ1-1,.,many,TRBV2,CASSEAFTEAFF,TGTGCCAGCAGTGAGGCCTTCACTGAAGCTTTCTTT
TRBJ1-2,.,many,TRBV25-1,CASSASHLNYGYTF,TGTGCCAGCAGTGCCTCACACCTTAACTATGGCTACACCTTC
TRBJ2-7,TRBD2,many,TRBV27,CASSLYASGSEQYF,TGTGCCAGCAGTTTATATGCTAGCGGATCCGAGCAGTACTTC
TRBJ2-7,TRBD1,many,TRBV28,CASSTPGQGPYEQYF,TGTGCCAGCAGTACCCCGGGACAGGGCCCCTACGAGCAGTACTTC